Each of the 7 T cell receptor beta chains below was sequenced from the same sample in a study of T-cell memory formation after mild COVID-19. TCRdb recomputed calls from the 5' RACE reads with MiXCR, one row per CDR3 protein. The sample includes 150,000 to 200,000 distinct CDR3 sequences, roughly 14% of them seen just once. Sequenced sample: PBMCs or a T cell subset sorted from them (not recorded which). The receptor set was obtained from an adult woman who had mild COVID-19 (a few samples of this study predate the infection). Cell type and time point are not known.

This chain links TRBV7-2 with TRBJ2-5; 7 nucleotides align to TRBD1. V was pared by 5 bases and J by 5 bases, with 8 bases of the junction left unmatched. CDR1 is SGHTA and CDR2 is FQGNSA in the germline V gene. The CDR3 sequence is 14 residues long. The CDR3 DNA sequence: TGTGCCAGCAGCCCCGCACAGGGGAGCGAGACCCAGTACTTC. It yields the protein CASSPAQGSETQYF.

This clonotype was observed a few times. This rearrangement joins TRBV11-2 to TRBJ1-6; a possible D gene is TRBD1 (5 bases). Per the germline V gene, CDR1 is SGHAT and CDR2 is FQNNGV. Trimming cost V 5 bases and J 10 bases, with 15 bases left between them. The CDR3 sequence is 14 residues long. CDR3 nucleotide sequence: TGTGCCAGCAGCCGGGCTGTAGGGGCATCACCCCTCCACTTT. It specifies CASSRAVGASPLHF.

The chain carries TRBV2 and TRBJ2-7, with D unresolved. The CDR3 loop spans 12 amino acids. The V gene's germline CDR1 is SNHLY and CDR2 FYNNEI. The ends were cut back, 8 bases at V and 6 bases at J, with 14 bases in the middle. Here the CDR3 reads CASYGQLGEQYF. The DNA of the CDR3 is TGTGCCAGCTACGGGCAACTCGGCGAGCAGTACTTC.

This chain connects TRBV10-3 to TRBJ2-3; 8 positions agree with TRBD1. The CDR3 runs 15 residues. Germline trimming cut 2 bases from V and 0 bases from J; bases unmatched to any gene: 1. Germline V lookup: CDR1 ENHRY, CDR2 SYGVKD. Written as DNA, the CDR3 is TGTGCCATCAGTGAGGGGACAGGCAGCACAGATACGCAGTATTTT. Its translation is CAISEGTGSTDTQYF.

The chain carries TRBV12-3 or TRBV12-4 and TRBJ2-2; either TRBD1 or TRBD2 may supply D (5 bases each). Between the trimmed V and J ends, which lost 5 bases and 6 bases, there was a span of 10 bases. The CDR3 contains 13 residues. CDR3 protein: CASSGDVAGELFF. In DNA, the CDR3 is TGTGCCAGCAGTGGGGACGTCGCCGGGGAGCTGTTTTTT.

Only a few counts were recorded for this clonotype. The chain is built from TRBV7-9 and TRBJ2-1; 11 nucleotides match TRBD1. The V gene end was trimmed by 3 bases and the J gene end by 7 bases; junction bases not matched to a gene: 5. The V gene's germline CDR1 is SEHNR and CDR2 FQNEAQ (reference sequence). The CDR3 loop spans 15 amino acids. The CDR3 nucleotides are TGTGCCAGCAGCTTTGGACAGGGGGCACTGAATGAGCAGTTCTTC. Translation gives CASSFGQGALNEQFF.

The chain recombines TRBV4-2 with TRBJ1-5, with D hard to call. In germline, CDR1 is LGHNA, CDR2 YNFKEQ. V was trimmed by 0 bases and J by 1 base, leaving 10 bases between them. The CDR3 runs 16 residues. The CDR3 DNA is TGTGCCAGCAGCCAAGATCCGGGAATGAGCAATCAGCCCCAGCATTTT. This translates into CASSQDPGMSNQPQHF.